These 20 T cell receptor beta chains originate from one sample sequenced in a study of cytomegalovirus exposure and HLA in healthy donors. PCR was performed using 60 Vbeta and 13 Jbeta primers. The data were produced by immunoSEQ multiplex PCR, yet TCRdb's version contains in-frame clones alone and is incomplete. The profile shows around 160,000 clones, 60% to 85% of them singletons. Sequencing used PBMCs. Every receptor here comes from a male donor in good health and CMV-seropositive.

The chain recombines TRBV11-2 with TRBJ2-1, with TRBD2 matching 7 bases. The CDR3 has 14 amino acids. V was clipped by 3 bases and J by 4 bases; unmatched bases: 3. Germline CDR1 reads SGHAT; CDR2 reads FQNNGV. The CDR3: CASSLPSGYNEQFF. The CDR3 DNA follows: TGTGCCAGCAGCTTGCCTAGCGGATACAATGAGCAGTTCTTC.

This clone has a single count. The CDR3 loop is CASSQEIGYSGYTF. Written as DNA, the CDR3 is TGTGCCAGCAGCCAAGAAATTGGGTATAGCGGCTACACCTTC. This sequence joins TRBV14 and TRBJ1-2; D gene ambiguous. Germline lookup yields CDR1 SGHDN and CDR2 FVKESK. CDR3 length equals 14 residues. V gave up 0 bases and J gave up 8 bases, with 13 bases separating them.

The genes are TRBV2 and TRBJ1-2, with D uncertain. V gave up 7 bases and J gave up 4 bases, with 13 bases separating them. CDR3 length equals 13 residues. Germline V gives CDR1 SNHLY, CDR2 FYNNEI. Written as DNA, the CDR3 is TGTGCCAGCATTTTACCTCGGTCCTATGGCTACACCTTC. It codes for CASILPRSYGYTF.

The genes are TRBV4-1 and TRBJ1-2; 10 bases line up with TRBD1. The CDR3 is made up of 15 amino acids. The ends lost 5 bases at V and 7 bases at J; junction bases unmatched: 10. CDR1 and CDR2 (germline): MGHRA, YSYEKL. CDR3 nucleotide sequence: TGCGCCAGCAGCTCTCCCGGGACAGGGGCCTCTGGCTACACCTTC. This gives the protein CASSSPGTGASGYTF.

The chain couples TRBV27 to TRBJ2-3; 8 positions match TRBD1. Trimming at V came to 4 bases and at J to 2 bases, leaving 5 bases not matched to a gene. CDR1 MNHEY and CDR2 SMNVEV come from the germline V gene (reference sequence). CDR3 size: 15 residues. The CDR3 sequence: CASSYRDRFTDTQYF. The CDR3 nucleotides read TGTGCCAGCAGTTATCGGGACAGGTTCACAGATACGCAGTATTTT.

The CDR3 DNA reads as TGTGCCAGCAGCCTGGGAACGGCAGGGTGGGGAACCTTC. This sequence encodes CASSLGTAGWGTF. This chain links TRBV7-9 with TRBJ1-2, with a weak D call TRBD1 (5 bases). V was shortened by 5 bases and J by 14 bases, with 21 bases between the two germline ends. Germline loops: CDR1 SEHNR, CDR2 FQNEAQ (reference sequence). The CDR3 loop spans 13 amino acids.

The V call is TRBV5-4, the J call TRBJ2-7; 12 bases are a match to TRBD1. J was trimmed by 5 bases and V by 4 bases; bases with no gene match: 4. The CDR3 sequence is 14 residues long. CDR1 is SGHNT, CDR2 YYREEE, per germline (reference sequence). This CDR3 is CASSPGQGADEQYF. The CDR3 bases are TGTGCCAGCAGCCCGGGACAGGGGGCCGACGAGCAGTACTTC.

J is TRBJ2-3 and V is TRBV7-8; TRBD2 might be the D (6 bases). CDR3 length: 16 residues. Germline CDR1 SGHVS, CDR2 FQNEAQ. V was pared by 5 bases and J by 0 bases, with 15 bases between. In nucleotides, the CDR3 is TGTGCCAGCAGCCCCTCCCCGGGAGCAAGCACAGATACGCAGTATTTT. Protein product: CASSPSPGASTDTQYF.

The chain is built from TRBV4-1 and TRBJ1-3; D perhaps matches TRBD1 (5 bases). There are 18 residues in the CDR3. V lost 1 base, J lost 0 bases, and 16 bases lay in between. Germline lookup yields CDR1 MGHRA and CDR2 YSYEKL. This chain's CDR3 is CASSQVPRAVSSGNTIYF. The CDR3 DNA follows: TGCGCCAGCAGCCAAGTCCCCAGGGCGGTCAGCTCTGGAAACACCATATATTTT.

The chain employs TRBV6-5 and TRBJ1-6; D uncertain. The CDR3 totals 15 residues. The germline gives CDR1 MNHEY, CDR2 SVGAGI. The V end lost 4 bases, the J end lost 1 base, and 8 bases lay between the germline ends. The CDR3, as DNA: TGTGCCAGCAGTTCGGGTGGGTCCTATAATTCACCCCTCCACTTT. Amino acids: CASSSGGSYNSPLHF.

This chain connects TRBV13 to TRBJ2-7, with TRBD2 matching 13 bases. The CDR3 contains 17 residues. Germline values: CDR1 PRHDT, CDR2 FYEKMQ (reference sequence). V gave up 5 bases and J gave up 3 bases; unmatched junction bases: 10. The CDR3 sequence is CASSRIGTSGDFYEQYF. CDR3 in DNA: TGTGCCAGCAGCCGGATTGGGACTAGCGGGGACTTCTACGAGCAGTACTTC.

The chain combines TRBV5-1 with TRBJ2-3; D uncertain. V was cut by 4 bases and J by 3 bases, with 12 bases left in between. Germline-derived CDR1 and CDR2 are SGHRS and YFSETQ. This CDR3 region has 14 residues. The DNA for the CDR3 is TGCGCCAGCAGCCTTGAACTATCAACAGATACGCAGTATTTT. Its translation is CASSLELSTDTQYF.

The chain carries TRBV11-2 and TRBJ2-7, with 7 bases aligning to TRBD2. The germline CDR1 and CDR2 sequences are SGHAT and FQNNGV. V shed 8 bases and J 3 bases; nucleotides not matched to a gene: 10. The CDR3 loop spans 14 amino acids. The CDR3 DNA sequence: TGTGCCAGCGGTCCGTGGGCGGGGGACTACGAGCAGTACTTC. This encodes CASGPWAGDYEQYF. Looking up the rest from reference TRBV11-2 and TRBJ2-7 gives the full variable domain: EAGVAQSPRYKIIEKRQSVAFWCNPISGHATLYWYQQILGQGPKLLIQFQNNGVVDDSQLPKDRFSAERLKGVDSTLKIQPAKLEDSAVYLCASGPWAGDYEQYFGPGTRLTVT.

The V gene is TRBV19, the J gene TRBJ2-7; a possible D gene is TRBD1 (5 bases). The CDR3 runs 14 residues. The V end was cut by 1 base, the J end by 10 bases, with 17 bases between. Germline V gene data show CDR1 as LNHDA and CDR2 as SQIVND (reference sequence). CDR3 protein: CASSIAVEVGLQYF. Here the CDR3 DNA reads TGTGCCAGTAGTATAGCCGTCGAAGTGGGGCTCCAGTACTTC.

The rearrangement uses TRBV11-3 and TRBJ2-7, with 10 bases matching TRBD1. Trimming took 5 bases from V and 0 from J; bases not matched to a gene: 4. The CDR3 has 15 amino acids. CDR1 is SGHNT, CDR2 YENEEA, per germline. DNA of the CDR3: TGTGCCAGCAGCCGAGGACAGGGGGACTCCTACGAGCAGTACTTC. Its translation: CASSRGQGDSYEQYF.

A note on this clone: Germline is not matched at one junction end, which may reflect a read error. V and J are TRBV6-5 and TRBJ2-2; weak D call: TRBD2 (5 bases). The CDR3 extends over 15 amino acids. CDR1 is MNHEY and CDR2 is SVGAGI in the germline V gene. CDR3 nucleotide sequence: TGTGCCAGCAGTTACGAAGCAGATAGCACCGGGGAGCTGCTTTTT. Translated, it gives CASSYEADSTGELLF.

The chain is built from TRBV5-1 and TRBJ1-2; D not resolved. Germline loops: CDR1 SGHRS, CDR2 YFSETQ. The CDR3 covers 17 residues. The V end lost 0 bases, the J end lost 1 base, and 16 bases lay between the germline ends. The CDR3 here is CASSLVPGWLGNYGYTF. The CDR3 bases are TGCGCCAGCAGCTTGGTCCCGGGGTGGTTGGGTAACTATGGCTACACCTTC.

The chain joins TRBV30 to TRBJ1-3; D is unclear. Germline V CDR1 and CDR2: GTSNPN, SVGIG (reference sequence). V was trimmed by 0 bases and J by 3 bases, leaving 6 bases between them. The CDR3 spans 13 residues. CDR3 residues: CAWSVHNGNTIYF. For the CDR3, the DNA is TGTGCCTGGAGTGTACATAATGGAAACACCATATATTTT.

This clone showed up just a few times. The rearrangement uses TRBV5-1 and TRBJ1-1; TRBD1 matches 8 bases. CDR3 length: 14 amino acids. CDR1 is SGHRS, CDR2 YFSETQ, per germline. V dropped 0 bases and J dropped 4; count of bases not matched to a gene: 2. For the CDR3, the DNA is TGCGCCAGCAGCTTGGAGGACAGGGTCACTGAAGCTTTCTTT. Translated, it gives CASSLEDRVTEAFF.

The V and J genes are TRBV6-4 and TRBJ1-2; D is perhaps TRBD1 (6 bases). V was cut by 0 bases and J by 1 base, with 12 bases left in between. This CDR3 region has 16 residues. Germline CDR1 is MRHNA and CDR2 is SNTAGT. The CDR3 coding sequence is TGTGCCAGCAGTGACTCTAGTAGGGGGGGTAACTATGGCTACACCTTC. Residues: CASSDSSRGGNYGYTF.